This T cell receptor (beta chain) was identified in a study of T cell repertoires and HLA-DP antigens. About the study: The donors, ranging 18-to-29 to 60-to-69 years, included a couple of males and one female.

Germline V CDR1 and CDR2: SGHAT, FQNNGV. The V gene lost 3 bases and the J gene lost 5 bases, with 8 bases spanning the gap. The CDR3 is 13 amino acids. About this clone itself: What it binds is unknown.

Clones were read by immunoSEQ multiplex PCR, and TCRdb kept only the in-frame ones, dropping some. The data contain about 89,000 clones, roughly 86% of them seen just once; the ten biggest clones take up about 1.7%. V and J are TRBV11-2 and TRBJ2-1; unclear D gene. The specimen was CD4+ T cells from PBMCs. This TCR came from a middle-aged man in good health and CMV-seronegative. The CDR3 region has the DNA TGTGCCAGCAGCTTTGGCCAAAACAATGAGCAGTTCTTC. Amino acids: CASSFGQNNEQFF.